A single sample gave rise to the 3 T cell receptor beta chains below, sequenced in a study of blood T cell repertoires in COVID-19. Clones were read by immunoSEQ multiplex PCR, and TCRdb kept only the in-frame ones, dropping some. The data hold over 600,000 clones, with 70% to 90% observed a single time. The sample comprised peripheral blood. Every receptor here comes from a woman aged 18 to 35 with acute or convalescent COVID-19.

The J gene is TRBJ1-5, the V gene TRBV6-5; no clear D. V was clipped by 0 bases and J by 1 base, with 7 bases between them. This CDR3 spans 15 amino acids. CDR1 MNHEY and CDR2 SVGAGI come from the germline V gene. This chain's CDR3 is CASSYSKTSNQPQHF. CDR3 coding DNA: TGTGCCAGCAGTTACTCGAAGACAAGCAATCAGCCCCAGCATTTT.

The chain is built from TRBV5-1 and TRBJ2-2, with TRBD1 matching 8 bases. The CDR3 is 15 amino acids. V lost 0 bases, J lost 5 bases, and 3 bases stayed unmatched. Germline V CDR1 and CDR2: SGHRS, YFSETQ. The CDR3 nucleotides read TGCGCCAGCAGCTTGGCCGGGACAGGTACCGGGGAGCTGTTTTTT. It is translated as CASSLAGTGTGELFF.

The rearrangement uses TRBV9 and TRBJ1-2, with TRBD1 matching over 7 bases. Trimming took 5 bases from V and 3 from J; bases not matched to a gene: 7. Germline V lookup: CDR1 SGDLS, CDR2 YYNGEE. CDR3 size: 14 residues. For the CDR3, the DNA is TGTGCCAGCAGTAAGGGGGCGGTCGACTATGGCTACACCTTC. Its protein product is CASSKGAVDYGYTF.